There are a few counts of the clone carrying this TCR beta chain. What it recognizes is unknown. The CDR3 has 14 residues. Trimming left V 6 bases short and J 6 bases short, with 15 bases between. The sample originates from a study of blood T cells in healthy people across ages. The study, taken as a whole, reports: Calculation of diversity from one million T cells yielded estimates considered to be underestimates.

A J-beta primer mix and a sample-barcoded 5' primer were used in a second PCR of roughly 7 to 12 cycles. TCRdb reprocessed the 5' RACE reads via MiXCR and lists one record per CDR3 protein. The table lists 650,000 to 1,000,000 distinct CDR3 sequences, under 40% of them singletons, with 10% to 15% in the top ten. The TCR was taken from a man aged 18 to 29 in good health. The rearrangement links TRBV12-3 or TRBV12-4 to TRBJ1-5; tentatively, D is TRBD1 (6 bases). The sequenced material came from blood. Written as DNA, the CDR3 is TGTGCCAGCAGCCCTACAGGGAGGGCTCAGCCCCAGCATTTT. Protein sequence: CASSPTGRAQPQHF.